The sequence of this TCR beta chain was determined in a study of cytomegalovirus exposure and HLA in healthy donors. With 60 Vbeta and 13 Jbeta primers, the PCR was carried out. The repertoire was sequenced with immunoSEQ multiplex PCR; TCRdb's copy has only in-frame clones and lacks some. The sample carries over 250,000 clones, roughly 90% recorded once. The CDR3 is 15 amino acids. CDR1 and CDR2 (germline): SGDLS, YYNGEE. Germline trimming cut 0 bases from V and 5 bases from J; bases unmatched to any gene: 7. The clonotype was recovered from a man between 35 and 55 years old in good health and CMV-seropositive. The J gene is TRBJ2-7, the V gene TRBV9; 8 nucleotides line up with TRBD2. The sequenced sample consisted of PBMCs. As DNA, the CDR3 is TGTGCCAGCAGCGTAGTCGCGGGAGGCCCCAACGAGCAGTACTTC. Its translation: CASSVVAGGPNEQYF.